This T cell receptor (beta chain) comes out of a study of beta chain features in type 1 diabetes. General study findings and limits: For Type 1 diabetes patients, all four CD4+ subsets carried TCRB CDR3s that were moderately but significantly shorter. Patients and controls would be equally affected if PCR favored shorter templates.

In regard to this clone: The antigen remains undetermined.

Expressed TCRB transcripts were sequenced after all isolated RNA was converted to cDNA. TCRdb's table, derived via immunoSEQ multiplex PCR, lists solely in-frame clones and lacks some. Of roughly 610,000 clones in the sample, roughly a sixth were seen once. The sequenced material came from naive CD4+ T cells from blood. The sequence came from a man younger than 30 in good health.

The CDR3: CASSFAISTPYNEQFF. The DNA for the CDR3 is TGTGCCAGCAGCTTTGCCATCTCCACCCCTTACAATGAGCAGTTCTTC. V usage is TRBV7-2 and J usage is TRBJ2-1; D gene unclear. Germline-derived CDR1 and CDR2 are SGHTA and FQGNSA. The CDR3 runs 16 residues. Trimming took 3 bases from V and 4 from J, leaving 16 bases between them.